This TCR beta chain derives from a study of control samples from healthy donors and cancer patients. Using immunoSEQ multiplex PCR, the repertoire was profiled, and TCRdb retains in-frame clones only, with some absent. The data contain 100,000 to 150,000 clones, roughly 84% of them singletons. The ends were cut back, 8 bases at V and 4 bases at J, with 12 bases in the middle. CDR1 is MNHEY and CDR2 is SVGAGI in the germline V gene. The CDR3 is made up of 13 amino acids. The chain employs TRBV6-5 and TRBJ1-5, with D possibly TRBD1 on 5 matching bases. Sequenced: blood. This clonotype was sampled from a man aged 40-50 years in good health. The CDR3 nucleotides are TGTGCCAGCCGGGGCTCCTCTAATCAGCCCCAGCATTTT. Translating gives CASRGSSNQPQHF.